The 25 T cell receptor beta chains presented below share a single source sample, sequenced in a study of monozygotic twins with inflammatory bowel disease (dated by TCRdb to about 2019). To prepare the library, 5' RACE was applied. Sequencer: Illumina HiSeq 2500. TCRdb reprocessed the reads, and each CDR3 protein sequence is entered once, without DNA. This sample's table carries 150,000 to 200,000 distinct CDR3 sequences. The top ten clonotypes cover under 3.5% of the sample. The sample taken for sequencing was blood. The receptors were gathered from a human donor with ulcerative colitis or Crohn's disease, or a healthy co-twin of an affected twin (not recorded which).

V usage is TRBV2 and J usage is TRBJ1-5. The CDR3 loop spans 16 amino acids. From germline, CDR1 is SNHLY and CDR2 FYNNEI. The CDR3: CASSPRRGGPNQPQHF.

The chain joins TRBV5-1 to TRBJ2-7; TCRdb's D gene call, TRBD1, goes unchecked for lack of DNA. Looked up from germline, CDR1 is SGHRS and CDR2 is YFSETQ. The CDR3 runs to 15 residues. Here the CDR3 reads CASSFPRGQDYEQYF.

This sequence joins TRBV19 and TRBJ1-5; the D gene TCRdb calls, TRBD1, cannot be checked with no DNA. CDR3 size: 16 residues. Germline CDR1 LNHDA, CDR2 SQIVND (reference sequence). Here the CDR3 reads CASSIVQGPGNQPQHF.

The chain links TRBV12-3 or TRBV12-4 to TRBJ2-1; as DNA is missing, the TRBD2 call by TCRdb cannot be tested. CDR3 size: 15 residues. CDR3 amino acids: CASSFRTSGASEQFF.

CDR3 sequence: CASSFDSGQGQYF. The V call is TRBV5-1, the J call TRBJ2-7; TCRdb's D call of TRBD1 is untestable without DNA. The CDR3 is 13 residues long. Germline V gives CDR1 SGHRS, CDR2 YFSETQ.

The rearrangement uses TRBV5-6 and TRBJ2-5. The CDR3 runs to 14 residues. In germline, CDR1 is SGHDT, CDR2 YYEEEE. CDR3 sequence reads: CASSLWAAQETQYF.

The chain joins TRBV6-4 to TRBJ2-3; the TRBD2 assignment by TCRdb is unverifiable without DNA. The CDR3 has 13 residues. Looked up from germline, CDR1 is MRHNA and CDR2 is SNTAGT. The CDR3 loop reads CASSSGSSDTQYF.

The rearrangement links TRBV6-5 to TRBJ2-7; TCRdb's D call of TRBD1 is untestable without DNA. Germline-derived CDR1 and CDR2 are MNHEY and SVGAGI. There are 13 residues in the CDR3. The CDR3: CASSYHTGGEQYF.

The V and J genes are TRBV5-4 and TRBJ2-2; TCRdb lists TRBD2, though no DNA is available to test this call. Germline V gene sequence: CDR1 SGHNT, CDR2 YYREEE (reference sequence). The CDR3 totals 15 residues. The CDR3 spells CASSGGDYPTGELFF.

CDR3: CASSPGHVLPNYGYTF. The chain recombines TRBV5-1 with TRBJ1-2; the D gene TCRdb calls, TRBD1, cannot be checked with no DNA. This CDR3 region has 16 residues. Germline V gene sequence: CDR1 SGHRS, CDR2 YFSETQ.

The genes are TRBV5-4 and TRBJ2-5; lacking DNA, the TRBD1 call made by TCRdb goes unchecked. The length of the CDR3 is 16 residues. From germline, CDR1 is SGHNT and CDR2 YYREEE (reference sequence). CDR3 residues: CASTSPGTLRQETQYF.

The chain is built from TRBV29-1 and TRBJ2-5; there is no DNA to check the TCRdb D call of TRBD2. CDR1 and CDR2 (germline): SQVTM, ANQGSEA. The CDR3 runs 14 residues. The CDR3 here is CSVGWLAGQETQYF.

V usage is TRBV20-1 and J usage is TRBJ2-2; as DNA is missing, the TRBD1 call by TCRdb cannot be tested. Germline CDR1 is DFQATT and CDR2 is SNEGSKA (reference sequence). The CDR3 runs 12 residues. CDR3 in amino acids: CARDRATGELFF.

The rearrangement links TRBV20-1 to TRBJ2-1; absent DNA, TCRdb's TRBD2 call cannot be checked. CDR1 is DFQATT and CDR2 is SNEGSKA in the germline V gene (reference sequence). CDR3 length equals 13 residues. This CDR3 is CSAYPGGRYEQFF.

The CDR3 loop reads CASSPPGTGGTGELFF. The rearrangement uses TRBV18 and TRBJ2-2; TCRdb outputs TRBD1, but without DNA this stays unchecked. Germline CDR1 KGHSH, CDR2 LQKENI. This CDR3 is 16 amino acids long. The complete variable domain, with remaining parts taken from reference TRBV18 and TRBJ2-2, reads NAGVMQNPRHLVRRRGQEARLRCSPMKGHSHVYWYRQLPEEGLKFMVYLQKENIIDESGMPKERFSAEFPKEGPSILRIQQVVRGDSAAYFCASSPPGTGGTGELFFGEGSRLTVL.

The chain joins TRBV27 to TRBJ2-1; TCRdb indicates TRBD2, and absent DNA this call remains unverified. Germline loops: CDR1 MNHEY, CDR2 SMNVEV (reference sequence). The CDR3 is made up of 19 amino acids. CDR3 sequence: CASSPMGLAGVGRNNEQFF.

The chain carries TRBV6-2 or TRBV6-3 and TRBJ2-1; checking the TCRdb D call of TRBD2 is not possible without DNA. Germline values: CDR1 MNHEY, CDR2 SVGEGT. There are 14 residues in the CDR3. The CDR3 here is CASRGTSGIGEQFF.

CDR3 amino acids: CASSPGRIYGYTF. The V and J genes are TRBV11-2 and TRBJ1-2; the D gene TCRdb calls, TRBD1, cannot be checked with no DNA. Germline-derived CDR1 and CDR2 are SGHAT and FQNNGV. The CDR3 length is 13 residues.

The chain has TRBV6-2 or TRBV6-3 and TRBJ2-1; TCRdb selects TRBD1, and the lack of DNA leaves this call unchecked. The CDR3 is 14 residues long. CDR1 and CDR2 (germline): MNHEY, SVGEGT. This CDR3 reads CASTVVRGQAEQFF.

The V gene is TRBV6-1, the J gene TRBJ2-3; TCRdb lists TRBD1, though no DNA is available to test this call. The V gene's germline CDR1 is MNHNS and CDR2 SASEGT. This CDR3 comprises 16 residues. The CDR3 protein is CASSVGTAYRTDTQYF.

The chain has TRBV12-3 or TRBV12-4 and TRBJ1-6; TCRdb outputs TRBD1, but without DNA this stays unchecked. The CDR3 has 14 amino acids. The CDR3 spells CASSPWGGESPLHF.

The gene calls are TRBV2 and TRBJ2-7. This CDR3 is 17 amino acids long. CDR1 is SNHLY and CDR2 is FYNNEI in the germline V gene. The CDR3 here is CASSEWSGHFVSYEQYF. The whole variable domain, filled in from reference TRBV2 and TRBJ2-7, reads EPEVTQTPSHQVTQMGQEVILRCVPISNHLYFYWYRQILGQKVEFLVSFYNNEISEKSEIFDDQFSVERPDGSNFTLKIRSTKLEDSAMYFCASSEWSGHFVSYEQYFGPGTRLTVT.

CDR3 protein: CASSVAGGPISTDTQYF. The genes are TRBV6-1 and TRBJ2-3; the TRBD2 assignment by TCRdb is unverifiable without DNA. The CDR3 covers 17 residues. Germline V gene data show CDR1 as MNHNS and CDR2 as SASEGT.

The chain couples TRBV5-3 to TRBJ1-6. TRBV5-3 is treated as an ORF (open reading frame) with a function not yet certain. The CDR3 is 19 residues long. The CDR3 reads CARRHPGTSCRSYNSPLHF.

The chain combines TRBV20-1 with TRBJ2-1; TCRdb returns TRBD2, unconfirmable since there is no DNA. The CDR3 runs 13 residues. The germline gives CDR1 DFQATT, CDR2 SNEGSKA (reference sequence). CDR3 residues: CSAPGLVHNEQFF.